This T cell receptor (beta chain) was captured by sequencing in a study of blood T cell repertoires in COVID-19. Enrollment of patients from Seattle took place during active infection, with longitudinal follow-up. Original data processing: Using reference gene primer amplification, nucleated cell counts were estimated. Sequencing used immunoSEQ multiplex PCR; TCRdb keeps in-frame clones, though not all of them. The V and J calls and clone size were taken over from that table, and D and trimming were inferred from the DNA. The sample holds some 120,000 clones; around 90% are singletons and the top ten take about 4.5%. Germline CDR1 reads SGHDT; CDR2 reads YYEEEE. The CDR3 length is 16 residues. V shed 0 bases and J shed 4 bases, with 14 bases lying between them.

The genes are TRBV5-6 and TRBJ1-5; possible D gene TRBD1, 6 bases. The TCR was taken from a man in his 60s with COVID-19, enrolled during active disease. The material sequenced was peripheral blood. CDR3 in amino acids: CASSLGPRGGNQPQHF. The CDR3 DNA sequence: TGTGCCAGCAGCTTGGGGCCCAGGGGAGGGAATCAGCCCCAGCATTTT.